The 15 T cell receptor beta chains below were found in one sample sequenced in a study of blood T cell repertoires in COVID-19. Profiling relied on immunoSEQ multiplex PCR, and the TCRdb table lists in-frame clones only, not all of them. The repertoire holds more than 250,000 clones, around 82% seen once, with about 1.2% in the top ten. Specimen: peripheral blood. The receptors were sampled from a woman aged 50 to 60 with acute or convalescent COVID-19.

On this clone: Being one base from a much bigger clone, this may be a read error. The rearrangement joins TRBV14 to TRBJ1-1; D not certain. Germline V gene data show CDR1 as SGHDN and CDR2 as FVKESK. With 2 bases removed from V and 0 bases from J, the gap between germline ends came to 4 bases. The CDR3 sequence is 13 residues long. CDR3 bases: TGTGCCAGCAGCCAATCCGTGAACACTGAAGCTTTCTTT. Translating it yields CASSQSVNTEAFF.

This rearrangement joins TRBV9 to TRBJ1-1; tentatively, D is TRBD1 (6 bases). This CDR3 has 13 amino acids. Germline-derived CDR1 and CDR2 are SGDLS and YYNGEE. Trimming removed 1 base from V and 5 bases from J, with 9 bases in between. CDR3 nucleotides: TGTGCCAGCAGCGTAAATCAGGGGACTGAAGCTTTCTTT. It codes for CASSVNQGTEAFF.

The V gene is TRBV7-2, the J gene TRBJ1-1, with D unclear. Germline V lookup: CDR1 SGHTA, CDR2 FQGNSA. This CDR3 comprises 15 residues. The ends were cut back, 0 bases at V and 1 base at J, with 9 bases in the middle. The CDR3 DNA reads as TGTGCCAGCAGCTTAGCGGCGGGAACGAACACTGAAGCTTTCTTT. It yields the protein CASSLAAGTNTEAFF.

This rearrangement joins TRBV18 to TRBJ2-2; D might be TRBD2 (6 bases). CDR1 and CDR2 from the germline V gene are KGHSH and LQKENI. V was cut by 5 bases and J by 6 bases, with 16 bases left in between. The CDR3 contains 15 residues. CDR3 sequence (DNA): TGTGCCAGCTCATCTGGCAGGGAGGTAGCCGGGGAGCTGTTTTTT. It encodes CASSSGREVAGELFF. Full variable domain (missing parts from reference TRBV18 and TRBJ2-2): NAGVMQNPRHLVRRRGQEARLRCSPMKGHSHVYWYRQLPEEGLKFMVYLQKENIIDESGMPKERFSAEFPKEGPSILRIQQVVRGDSAAYFCASSSGREVAGELFFGEGSRLTVL.

The chain joins TRBV27 to TRBJ2-3, with D hard to call. The germline gives CDR1 MNHEY, CDR2 SMNVEV (reference sequence). The CDR3 covers 15 residues. V was shortened by 7 bases and J by 0 bases, with 14 bases between the two germline ends. This CDR3 is CASKPRSTSTDTQYF. The CDR3 DNA reads as TGTGCCAGCAAGCCCCGATCTACCAGCACAGATACGCAGTATTTT.

The chain combines TRBV10-3 with TRBJ2-5, with 7 bases aligning to TRBD1. Losses at the gene ends were 4 bases for V and 5 bases for J; bases not matched to a gene: 13. Per germline, CDR1 ENHRY and CDR2 SYGVKD. CDR3 length equals 16 residues. In DNA, the CDR3 is TGTGCCATCAGTGTTCGAAAGTTAGGGGGCGAGGAGACCCAGTACTTC. This sequence encodes CAISVRKLGGEETQYF.

This rearrangement joins TRBV14 to TRBJ2-1; 8 nucleotides match TRBD2. Looked up from germline, CDR1 is SGHDN and CDR2 is FVKESK. This CDR3 has 12 amino acids. The trim removed 2 bases at V and 14 bases at J, leaving 5 bases unmatched. The CDR3 protein is CASSQNSAGEFF. The CDR3 nucleotides read TGTGCCAGCAGCCAAAACTCAGCGGGGGAGTTCTTC.

This chain connects TRBV5-4 to TRBJ1-1; 7 bases map to TRBD1. CDR3 length equals 15 residues. The V and J ends lost 4 bases and 1 base, in that order; junction bases with no gene match: 7. From germline, CDR1 is SGHNT and CDR2 YYREEE (reference sequence). The CDR3 loop reads CASSTTGRPNTEAFF. The DNA of the CDR3 is TGTGCCAGCAGCACGACAGGGCGGCCGAACACTGAAGCTTTCTTT.

This chain joins TRBV3-1 (or the pseudogene TRBV3-2) and TRBJ2-1; D not resolved. V lost 4 bases and J lost 3, with 4 bases in between. Germline CDR1 reads LGHDT; CDR2 reads YNNKEL (reference sequence). The CDR3 length is 12 residues. The chain's CDR3 is CASSPGYNEQFF. CDR3 nucleotides: TGTGCCAGCAGCCCCGGCTACAATGAGCAGTTCTTC.

The CDR3 reads CASSLLAGGSLETQYF. The CDR3 nucleotides read TGTGCCAGCAGCTTGTTAGCGGGAGGTAGCTTAGAGACCCAGTACTTC. J is TRBJ2-5 and V is TRBV5-6; 10 bases are a match to TRBD2. The CDR3 sequence is 16 residues long. Germline assignment: CDR1 SGHDT and CDR2 YYEEEE. Trimming took 1 base from V and 4 from J; bases not matched to a gene: 7.

The chain's CDR3 is CASSLFGNQPQHF. The CDR3 bases are TGTGCCAGCAGTCTGTTTGGCAATCAGCCCCAGCATTTT. The rearrangement uses TRBV21-1 and TRBJ1-5. TRBV21-1 has pseudogene status. CDR3 length: 13 amino acids.

The gene calls are TRBV5-4 and TRBJ1-2, with D unclear. This CDR3 has 15 amino acids. Germline V CDR1 and CDR2: SGHNT, YYREEE (reference sequence). The V gene lost 3 bases and the J gene lost 3 bases, with 15 bases spanning the gap. The CDR3 reads CASSSAGSMDYGYTF. CDR3 coding DNA: TGTGCCAGCAGCTCAGCGGGGTCTATGGACTATGGCTACACCTTC.

The gene calls are TRBV28 and TRBJ2-2; TRBD2 might be the D (5 bases). Germline CDR1 is MDHEN and CDR2 is SYDVKM. The CDR3 is made up of 14 amino acids. The V and J ends lost 3 bases and 6 bases respectively, with 11 bases between them. This CDR3 is CASSLRGIAGELFF. The DNA of the CDR3 is TGTGCCAGCAGTTTGAGAGGGATAGCCGGGGAGCTGTTTTTT.

The V gene is TRBV19, the J gene TRBJ1-2; 12 bases fit TRBD1. The ends lost 4 bases at V and 5 bases at J; junction bases unmatched: 5. CDR3 length: 15 residues. The V gene's germline CDR1 is LNHDA and CDR2 SQIVND (reference sequence). CDR3 residues: CASSTRDRGLYGYTF. The CDR3 DNA is TGTGCCAGTAGTACTCGGGACAGGGGGCTTTATGGCTACACCTTC.

The chain links TRBV19 to TRBJ1-1; 9 bases line up with TRBD1. The germline V gene has CDR1 LNHDA and CDR2 SQIVND (reference sequence). This CDR3 has 13 amino acids. V was pared by 5 bases and J by 7 bases, with 5 bases of the junction left unmatched. The CDR3 nucleotides read TGTGCCAGTAGTGTACAGGGGGCGGGTGAAGCTTTCTTT. This encodes CASSVQGAGEAFF.